The clone carrying this TCR beta chain was counted many times. Antigen: not known. Authors of the study amplified TCR beta CDR3 regions from RNA transcripts. TCR CDR3 regions were first amplified by RT-PCR with HTBI primers. MiXCR was run by TCRdb on the multiplex PCR reads, yielding one entry per CDR3 protein. The data show 400,000 to 500,000 distinct CDR3 sequences, around 15% seen once. This entry belongs to a study of T cells in Graves' hyperthyroidism and ophthalmopathy. Study information: Peripheral blood was collected at initial diagnosis, before any treatment.

Study results and limitations: Peripheral blood also featured most of the thyroid clonotypes expanded above 0.001. Ophthalmopathy could be told apart from stable hyperthyroidism with a 13 V-J model.

For ophthalmopathy patients, the Clinical Activity Score was at least 3 and the NOSPECS grade at least 4; duration was under 3 months. This CDR3 has 15 residues. V was trimmed by 2 bases and J by 5 bases, leaving 16 bases between them. Germline-derived CDR1 and CDR2 are MNHNS and SASEGT. The chain couples TRBV6-1 to TRBJ2-7; tentative D call: TRBD2 (6 bases). The sequence derives from a man in his late teens or twenties with Graves' ophthalmopathy. The specimen was blood. CDR3 in amino acids: CASSEYLTGDHEQYF. The CDR3 nucleotides are TGTGCCAGCAGTGAATACTTGACGGGGGACCACGAGCAGTACTTC.